The sequence of this TCR beta chain was determined in a study of T cells after yellow fever vaccination. The CDR3 spans 15 residues. The germline gives CDR1 SGHDT, CDR2 YYEEEE. V gave up 2 bases and J gave up 5 bases, with 16 bases separating them. This clonotype was detected ten times or more. MiXCR, run by TCRdb on the 5' RACE reads, gives a single entry per CDR3 protein. The profile covers some 120,000 distinct CDR3 sequences, with approximately 7% appearing a single time and around 2.5% taken by the ten largest. The specimen was CD4+ T cells sorted from PBMCs, collected less than 11 days after the first yellow fever vaccination. The chain is built from TRBV5-6 and TRBJ1-1; a possible D gene is TRBD1 (6 bases). The receptor comes from a man aged 18 to 30 who received the YFV17D yellow fever vaccine. This CDR3 reads CASSFIGGLVTEAFF. The CDR3 DNA reads as TGTGCCAGCAGCTTTATAGGGGGATTGGTGACTGAAGCTTTCTTT.